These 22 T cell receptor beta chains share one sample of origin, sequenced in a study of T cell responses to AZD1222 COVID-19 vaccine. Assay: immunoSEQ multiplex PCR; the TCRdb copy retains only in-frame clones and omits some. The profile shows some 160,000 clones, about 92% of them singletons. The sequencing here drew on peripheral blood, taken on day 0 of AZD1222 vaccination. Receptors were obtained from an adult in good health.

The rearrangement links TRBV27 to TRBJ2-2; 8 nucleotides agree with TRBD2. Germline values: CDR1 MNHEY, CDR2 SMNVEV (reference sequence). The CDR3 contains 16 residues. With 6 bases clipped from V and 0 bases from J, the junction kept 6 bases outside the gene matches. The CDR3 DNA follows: TGTGCCAGCAGGCTTTTTAGCGGGGCGAACACCGGGGAGCTGTTTTTT. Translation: CASRLFSGANTGELFF.

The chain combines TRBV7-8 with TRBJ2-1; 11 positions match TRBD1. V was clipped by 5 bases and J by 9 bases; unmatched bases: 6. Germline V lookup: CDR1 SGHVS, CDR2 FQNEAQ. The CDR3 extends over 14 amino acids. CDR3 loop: CASSAGQGAGEQFF. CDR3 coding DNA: TGTGCCAGCAGCGCCGGACAGGGGGCTGGTGAGCAGTTCTTC.

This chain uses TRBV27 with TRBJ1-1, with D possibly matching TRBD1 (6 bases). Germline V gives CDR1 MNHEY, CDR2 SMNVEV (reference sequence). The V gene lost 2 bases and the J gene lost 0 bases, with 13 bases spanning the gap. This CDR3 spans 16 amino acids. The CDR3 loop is CASSLRTTGMNTEAFF. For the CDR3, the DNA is TGTGCCAGCAGTTTAAGGACGACAGGAATGAACACTGAAGCTTTCTTT.

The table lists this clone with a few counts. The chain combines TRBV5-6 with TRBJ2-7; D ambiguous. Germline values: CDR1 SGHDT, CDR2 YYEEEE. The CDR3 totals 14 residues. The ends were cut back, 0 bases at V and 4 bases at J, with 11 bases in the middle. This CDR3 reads CASSLGSPDYEQYF. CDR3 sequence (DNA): TGTGCCAGCAGCTTGGGATCCCCCGATTACGAGCAGTACTTC.

Written as DNA, the CDR3 is TGCGCCAGCAGCCAAGATAGGGGACTAGCCGCGGAGACCCAGTACTTC. It yields the protein CASSQDRGLAAETQYF. The chain has TRBV4-1 and TRBJ2-5; 9 bases fit TRBD2. J gave up 5 bases and V 0 bases, and 7 bases lay outside the gene matches. The CDR3 sequence is 16 residues long. Germline lookup yields CDR1 MGHRA and CDR2 YSYEKL.

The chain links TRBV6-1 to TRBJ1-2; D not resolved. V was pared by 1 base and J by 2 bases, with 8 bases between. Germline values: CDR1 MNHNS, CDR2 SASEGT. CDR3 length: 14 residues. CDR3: CASSEGGFNYGYTF. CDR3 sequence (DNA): TGTGCCAGCAGTGAAGGTGGGTTCAACTATGGCTACACCTTC.

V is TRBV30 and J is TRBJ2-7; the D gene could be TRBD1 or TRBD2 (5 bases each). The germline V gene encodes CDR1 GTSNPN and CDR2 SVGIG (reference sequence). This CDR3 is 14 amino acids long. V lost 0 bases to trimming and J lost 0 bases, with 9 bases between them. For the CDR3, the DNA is TGTGCCTGGAGTGTCTGGGGGAGCTCCTACGAGCAGTACTTC. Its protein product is CAWSVWGSSYEQYF.

The CDR3 region has the DNA TGCGCCAGCAGCTTGGGACAGGGGGTCGAAAAACTGTTTTTT. Translating gives CASSLGQGVEKLFF. This chain uses TRBV5-1 with TRBJ1-4; 9 positions agree with TRBD1. V shed 0 bases and J 8 bases; nucleotides not matched to a gene: 2. The CDR3 covers 14 residues. Germline CDR1 reads SGHRS; CDR2 reads YFSETQ. The full variable domain, completed using reference TRBV5-1 and TRBJ1-4, is KAGVTQTPRYLIKTRGQQVTLSCSPISGHRSVSWYQQTPGQGLQFLFEYFSETQRNKGNFPGRFSGRQFSNSRSEMNVSTLELGDSALYLCASSLGQGVEKLFFGSGTQLSVL.

This chain's CDR3 is CASSLSGGAWNEQYF. In nucleotides, the CDR3 is TGTGCCAGCAGCCTAAGCGGGGGGGCCTGGAACGAGCAGTACTTC. The chain employs TRBV7-3 and TRBJ2-7; 10 bases fit TRBD2. V trimming: 5 bases; J trimming: 5 bases; junction bases outside the gene matches: 9. From germline, CDR1 is SGHTA and CDR2 FQGTGA. The CDR3 is 15 amino acids.

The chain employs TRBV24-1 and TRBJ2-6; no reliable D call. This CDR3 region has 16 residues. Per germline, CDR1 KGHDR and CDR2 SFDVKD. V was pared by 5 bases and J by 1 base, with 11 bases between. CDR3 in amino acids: CATSGNWGSGANVLTF. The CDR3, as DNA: TGTGCCACCAGTGGAAATTGGGGTTCTGGGGCCAACGTCCTGACTTTC.

The CDR3 is CASSSDTYEQYF. The CDR3 coding sequence is TGCGCCAGCAGCTCCGACACCTACGAGCAGTACTTC. This sequence joins TRBV5-1 and TRBJ2-7; D gene unclear. CDR3 length: 12 amino acids. Germline CDR1 reads SGHRS; CDR2 reads YFSETQ. The V end lost 3 bases, the J end lost 2 bases, and 6 bases lay between the germline ends. Combining the CDR3 with reference TRBV5-1 and TRBJ2-7 gives the whole variable domain KAGVTQTPRYLIKTRGQQVTLSCSPISGHRSVSWYQQTPGQGLQFLFEYFSETQRNKGNFPGRFSGRQFSNSRSEMNVSTLELGDSALYLCASSSDTYEQYFGPGTRLTVT.

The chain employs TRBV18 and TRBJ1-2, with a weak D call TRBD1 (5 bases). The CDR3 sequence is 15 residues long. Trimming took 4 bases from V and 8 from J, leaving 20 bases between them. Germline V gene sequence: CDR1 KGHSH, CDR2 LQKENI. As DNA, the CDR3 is TGTGCCAGCTCACTCACTCAGGGATACGAGGAGGGCTACACCTTC. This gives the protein CASSLTQGYEEGYTF.

The chain's CDR3 is CASSQDEVYGQIYEAFF. The CDR3 nucleotides are TGTGCCAGCAGCCAAGATGAGGTGTACGGACAGATCTATGAAGCTTTCTTT. The chain has TRBV3-1 (or the pseudogene TRBV3-2) and TRBJ1-1; possibly TRBD1 for D (6 bases). This CDR3 contains 17 residues. Trimming shortened V by 0 bases and J by 7 bases, and 21 bases separated the two germline ends. Germline CDR1 is LGHDT and CDR2 is YNNKEL (reference sequence).

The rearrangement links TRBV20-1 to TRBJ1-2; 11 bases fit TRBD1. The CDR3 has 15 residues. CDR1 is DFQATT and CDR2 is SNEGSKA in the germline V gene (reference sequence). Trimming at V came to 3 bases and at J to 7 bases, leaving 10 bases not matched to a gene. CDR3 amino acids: CSASPKDRGRSGYTF. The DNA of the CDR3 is TGCAGTGCTAGTCCCAAGGACAGGGGGCGCAGTGGCTACACCTTC.

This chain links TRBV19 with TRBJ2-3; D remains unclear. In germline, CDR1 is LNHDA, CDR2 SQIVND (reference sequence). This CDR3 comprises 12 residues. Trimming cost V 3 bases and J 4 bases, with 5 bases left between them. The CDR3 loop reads CASSMVSDTQYF. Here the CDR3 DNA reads TGTGCCAGTAGTATGGTTTCAGATACGCAGTATTTT.

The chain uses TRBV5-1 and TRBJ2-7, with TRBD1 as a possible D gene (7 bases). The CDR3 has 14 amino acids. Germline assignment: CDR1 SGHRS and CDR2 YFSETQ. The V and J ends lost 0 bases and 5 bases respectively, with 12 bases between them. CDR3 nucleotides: TGCGCCAGCAGCTTGGGTTCAGGGGGGAACGAGCAGTACTTC. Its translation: CASSLGSGGNEQYF. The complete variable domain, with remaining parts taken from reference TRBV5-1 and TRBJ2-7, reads KAGVTQTPRYLIKTRGQQVTLSCSPISGHRSVSWYQQTPGQGLQFLFEYFSETQRNKGNFPGRFSGRQFSNSRSEMNVSTLELGDSALYLCASSLGSGGNEQYFGPGTRLTVT.

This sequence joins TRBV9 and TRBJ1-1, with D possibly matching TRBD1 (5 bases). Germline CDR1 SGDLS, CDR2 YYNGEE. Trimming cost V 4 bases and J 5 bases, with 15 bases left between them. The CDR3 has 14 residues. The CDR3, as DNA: TGTGCCAGCAGCAGGGGCGTTGTTGTTACTGAAGCTTTCTTT. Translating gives CASSRGVVVTEAFF.

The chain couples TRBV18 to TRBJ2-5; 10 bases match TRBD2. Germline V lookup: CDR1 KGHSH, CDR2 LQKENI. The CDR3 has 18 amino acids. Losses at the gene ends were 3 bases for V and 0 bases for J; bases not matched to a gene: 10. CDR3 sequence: CASSPQFISGGYQETQYF. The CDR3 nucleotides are TGTGCCAGCTCACCCCAGTTCATTAGCGGGGGGTACCAAGAGACCCAGTACTTC.

CDR3: CAGRTGWSYTF. In DNA, the CDR3 is TGTGCCGGACGGACAGGCTGGAGCTACACCTTC. This chain joins TRBV6-5 and TRBJ1-2; 7 bases align to TRBD1. This CDR3 spans 11 amino acids. After removal of 11 bases from V and 9 bases from J, the junction contained 9 bases not matched to a gene. The V gene's germline CDR1 is MNHEY and CDR2 SVGAGI.

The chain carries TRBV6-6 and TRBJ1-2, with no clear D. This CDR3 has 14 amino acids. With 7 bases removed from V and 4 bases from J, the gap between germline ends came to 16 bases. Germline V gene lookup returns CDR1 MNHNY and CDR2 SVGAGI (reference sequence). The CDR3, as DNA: TGTGCCAGCACCGAACCAGAGATTTCCTATGGCTACACCTTC. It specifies CASTEPEISYGYTF.

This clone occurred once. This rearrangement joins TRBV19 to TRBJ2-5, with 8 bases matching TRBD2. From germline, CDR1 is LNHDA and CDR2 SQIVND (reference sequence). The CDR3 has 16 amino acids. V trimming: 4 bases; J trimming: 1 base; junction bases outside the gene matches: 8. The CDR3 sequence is CASSKTSVLFQETQYF. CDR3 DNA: TGTGCCAGTAGTAAGACTAGCGTCCTATTCCAAGAGACCCAGTACTTC.

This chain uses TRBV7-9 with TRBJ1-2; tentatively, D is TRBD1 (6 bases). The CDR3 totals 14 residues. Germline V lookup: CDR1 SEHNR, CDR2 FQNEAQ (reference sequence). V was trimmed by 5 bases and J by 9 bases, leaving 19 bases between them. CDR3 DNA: TGTGCCAGCAGCATCCGGACAGACCCCACCAGCTACACCTTC. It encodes CASSIRTDPTSYTF.